This T cell receptor beta chain was observed in a study of Ad26.COV2.S vaccination and SARS-CoV-2 variants. Some clones are missing from TCRdb's copy, which holds only in-frame ones; the method was immunoSEQ multiplex PCR. The repertoire holds about 390,000 clones, with approximately 90% as singletons. Treatment defined: approximately 18 received Ad26.COV2.S at low or high dose, single or two shots; five or six received placebo; per-sample allocation not given. After the first vaccine or placebo injection, samples were drawn on day 63. This sample comprised peripheral blood, obtained in a trial of Ad26.COV2.S vaccine versus placebo. This TCR was recovered from a person between 18 and 59 years old who received the Ad26.COV2.S COVID-19 vaccine or a placebo.

The CDR3: CAWSVLWGSSYEQYF. The CDR3 coding sequence is TGTGCCTGGAGTGTACTCTGGGGGAGCTCCTACGAGCAGTACTTC. V gene TRBV30 combines with J gene TRBJ2-7, with D possibly being TRBD1 or TRBD2 (5 bases each). Germline V gives CDR1 GTSNPN, CDR2 SVGIG (reference sequence). CDR3 length equals 15 residues. V was clipped by 0 bases and J by 0 bases, with 12 bases between them.